This T cell receptor beta chain was found in a study of blood T cell repertoires in COVID-19. Using immunoSEQ multiplex PCR, the repertoire was profiled, and TCRdb retains in-frame clones only, with some absent. The table lists about 69,000 clones, approximately 78% of them singletons. Losses at the gene ends were 0 bases for V and 0 bases for J; bases not matched to a gene: 4. Looked up from germline, CDR1 is MNHEY and CDR2 is SVGEGT. The CDR3 contains 18 residues. This clone occurred a few times. V is TRBV6-2 or TRBV6-3 and J is TRBJ2-1; 11 bases are shared with TRBD2. The sequencing input was peripheral blood. The origin of this receptor is an elderly woman with acute or convalescent COVID-19. The CDR3 is CASSYSITSGSSYNEQFF. The CDR3 nucleotides read TGTGCCAGCAGTTACTCGATTACTAGCGGGAGCTCCTACAATGAGCAGTTCTTC.